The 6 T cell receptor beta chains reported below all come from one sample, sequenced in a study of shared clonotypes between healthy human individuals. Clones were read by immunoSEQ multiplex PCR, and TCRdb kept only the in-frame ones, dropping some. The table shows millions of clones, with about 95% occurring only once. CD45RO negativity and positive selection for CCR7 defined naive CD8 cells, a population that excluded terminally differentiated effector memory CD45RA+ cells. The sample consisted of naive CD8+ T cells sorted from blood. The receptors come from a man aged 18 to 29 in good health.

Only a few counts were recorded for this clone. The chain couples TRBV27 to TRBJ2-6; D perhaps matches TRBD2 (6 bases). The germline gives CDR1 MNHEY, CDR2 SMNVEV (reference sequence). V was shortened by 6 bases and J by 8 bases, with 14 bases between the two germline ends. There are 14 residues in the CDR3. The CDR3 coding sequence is TGTGCCAGCAGCGAAGCGGGTCGCTCCAACGTCCTGACTTTC. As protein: CASSEAGRSNVLTF.

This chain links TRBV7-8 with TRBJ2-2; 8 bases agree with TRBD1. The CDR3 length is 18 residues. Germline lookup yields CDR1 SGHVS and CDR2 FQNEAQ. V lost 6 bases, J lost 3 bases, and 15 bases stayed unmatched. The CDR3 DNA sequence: TGTGCCAGCAGTCTCCCGACAGGGGCAAGGTGGGACACCGGGGAGCTGTTTTTT. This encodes CASSLPTGARWDTGELFF. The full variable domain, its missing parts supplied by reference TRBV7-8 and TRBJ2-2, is GAGVSQSPRYKVAKRGQDVALRCDPISGHVSLFWYQQALGQGPEFLTYFQNEAQLDKSGLPSDRFFAERPEGSVSTLKIQRTQQEDSAVYLCASSLPTGARWDTGELFFGEGSRLTVL.

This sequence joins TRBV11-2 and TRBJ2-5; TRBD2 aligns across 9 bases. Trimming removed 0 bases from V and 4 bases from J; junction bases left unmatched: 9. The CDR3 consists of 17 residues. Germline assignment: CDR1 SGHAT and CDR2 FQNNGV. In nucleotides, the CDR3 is TGTGCCAGCAGCTTAGATAGGGTAGCGGGAGCAGGAGAGACCCAGTACTTC. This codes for CASSLDRVAGAGETQYF.

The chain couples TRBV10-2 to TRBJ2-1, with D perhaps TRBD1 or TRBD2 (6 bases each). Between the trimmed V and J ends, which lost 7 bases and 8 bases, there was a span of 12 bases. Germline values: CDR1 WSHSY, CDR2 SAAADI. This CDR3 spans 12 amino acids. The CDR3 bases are TGCGCCAGCAAATGGGGGGCTGATGAGCAGTTCTTC. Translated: CASKWGADEQFF.

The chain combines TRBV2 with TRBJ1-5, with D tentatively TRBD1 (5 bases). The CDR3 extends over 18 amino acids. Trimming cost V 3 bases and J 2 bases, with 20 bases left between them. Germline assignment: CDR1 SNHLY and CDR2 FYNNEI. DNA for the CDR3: TGTGCCAGCAGTGATTTCCCCTCGGCGGGGGTTGGCAATCAGCCCCAGCATTTT. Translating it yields CASSDFPSAGVGNQPQHF.

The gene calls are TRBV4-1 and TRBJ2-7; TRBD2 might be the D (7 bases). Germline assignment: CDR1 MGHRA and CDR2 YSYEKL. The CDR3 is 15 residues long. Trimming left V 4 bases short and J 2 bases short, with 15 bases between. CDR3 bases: TGCGCCAGCAGCCCCCGAGGAGGGGGGGCCTACGAGCAGTACTTC. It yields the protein CASSPRGGGAYEQYF.